The rows below give T cell receptor beta chains drawn from one sample of a study of blood T cell repertoires in COVID-19. The data were produced by immunoSEQ multiplex PCR, yet TCRdb's version contains in-frame clones alone and is incomplete. The sample lists 25,000 to 35,000 clones, 70% to 85% occurring once. Sample: peripheral blood. These receptors all stem from a woman older than 75 with acute or convalescent COVID-19. Each CDR3 is given with its conserved first and last residue. Fields, in order: J gene, CDR3 length, V gene, D gene, clone size, CDR3 DNA, CDR3 protein. D genes are given only for firm matches. Size is omitted from some rows. Given values are once, few, many or a class for expanded clones.

TRBJ1-5 | 15 | TRBV5-6 | - | - | TGTGCCAGCAGCTTGGCAGGGTGGAGCAATCAGCCCCAGCATTTT | CASSLAGWSNQPQHF
TRBJ2-1 | 14 | TRBV7-2 | - | - | TGTGCCAGCACCTCGCCTAGCTTCTACAATGAGCAGTTCTTC | CASTSPSFYNEQFF
TRBJ1-1 | 13 | TRBV19 | - | - | TGTGCCAGTAGTGCGACATCGAACACTGAAGCTTTCTTT | CASSATSNTEAFF
TRBJ2-4 | 14 | TRBV30 | - | - | TGTGCCTGGAGTGTGGGGGACTGGGGGGACATTCAGTACTTC | CAWSVGDWGDIQYF
TRBJ2-7 | 17 | TRBV28 | TRBD1 | - | TGTGCCAGCAGTTTAAGGGCGTTCGGGACAGGGGCCCACGAGCAGTACTTC | CASSLRAFGTGAHEQYF
TRBJ2-1 | 14 | TRBV7-2 | - | - | TGTGCCAGCAGCTCATCCCCGTACAACAATGAGCAGTTCTTC | CASSSSPYNNEQFF
TRBJ2-1 | 12 | TRBV3-1/TRBV3-2 | TRBD2 | - | TGTGCCAGCAGCCAAGGGCTAGCGGGACATTTCTTC | CASSQGLAGHFF
TRBJ2-1 | 13 | TRBV4-1 | TRBD1 | - | TGCGCCAGCAGCCAGACAGGGGCCAATGAGCAGTTCTTC | CASSQTGANEQFF
TRBJ1-1 | 17 | TRBV7-3 | TRBD1 | - | TGTGCCAGCAGCTTAAAGAGGGACAGAACCAGGAACACTGAAGCTTTCTTT | CASSLKRDRTRNTEAFF
TRBJ1-1 | 12 | TRBV9 | - | - | TGTGCCAGCAGCGGACTGAGCACTGAAGCTTTCTTT | CASSGLSTEAFF
TRBJ2-5 | 16 | TRBV13 | TRBD1 | - | TGTGCCAGCAGCCTCAGGACAGGGGGCTATGAAGAGACCCAGTACTTC | CASSLRTGGYEETQYF
TRBJ1-2 | 14 | TRBV6-5 | - | - | TGTGCCAGCAGCCCACAGGGCAACACCTATGGCTACACCTTC | CASSPQGNTYGYTF
TRBJ1-4 | 14 | TRBV6-5 | - | - | TGTGCCAGCACATCAGTTACAACTAATGAAAAACTGTTTTTT | CASTSVTTNEKLFF
TRBJ1-2 | 15 | TRBV7-8 | TRBD1 | once | TGTGCCAGCAGCCCTGGGACAGGGGGCGCATTAGGCTACACCTTC | CASSPGTGGALGYTF
TRBJ1-3 | 15 | TRBV2 | - | - | TGTGCCAGCAGTGGGTTGGAGGGATTCGGAAACACCATATATTTT | CASSGLEGFGNTIYF
TRBJ2-1 | 15 | TRBV27 | - | - | TGTGCCAGCAGTTTAACAGGGTCTCTGAACAATGAGCAGTTCTTC | CASSLTGSLNNEQFF
TRBJ1-1 | 15 | TRBV7-2 | - | - | TGTGCCAGCACCCTCGGGGGACTAGGGAACACTGAAGCTTTCTTT | CASTLGGLGNTEAFF
TRBJ2-4 | 13 | TRBV10-1 | - | - | TGCGCCAGCAGTGAGCCAAACAGCCACATTCAGTACTTC | CASSEPNSHIQYF
TRBJ2-3 | 15 | TRBV5-4 | TRBD1 | - | TGTGCCAGCAGCCTTGACAGGGCTAGCACAGATACGCAGTATTTT | CASSLDRASTDTQYF
TRBJ1-4 | 13 | TRBV12-3/TRBV12-4 | - | once | TGTGCCAGCAGTTTGGGGCTTAATGAAAAACTGTTTTTT | CASSLGLNEKLFF
TRBJ2-3 | 16 | TRBV7-8 | TRBD2 | - | TGTGCCAGCAGCTCAAACCTAGCGGGGAGCACAGATACGCAGTATTTT | CASSSNLAGSTDTQYF
TRBJ2-2 | 17 | TRBV6-1 | - | - | TGTGCCAGCAGTGAAAGGTGGGCACGTACGCCCACCGGGGAGCTGTTTTTT | CASSERWARTPTGELFF
TRBJ1-2 | 13 | TRBV4-1 | - | - | TGCGCCAGCAGCCAGGACAGAAAATATGGCTACACCTTC | CASSQDRKYGYTF
TRBJ2-1 | 15 | TRBV19 | TRBD2 | - | TGTGCCAGTAGTATAGGACTAGCGGCGACGGATGAGCAGTTCTTC | CASSIGLAATDEQFF
TRBJ2-2 | 12 | TRBV11-3 | TRBD1 | - | TGTGCCAGCAGCTCAGGGGGCGGGGAGCTGTTTTTT | CASSSGGGELFF
TRBJ2-7 | 17 | TRBV28 | TRBD2 | - | TGTGCCAGCAGTCCCCCGACTAGCGGATTTAGCTCCTACGAGCAGTACTTC | CASSPPTSGFSSYEQYF
TRBJ1-6 | 16 | TRBV10-3 | - | - | TGTGCCATCAGTGAGAATAGGGGCGACTATAATTCACCCCTCCACTTT | CAISENRGDYNSPLHF
TRBJ2-7 | 14 | TRBV7-9 | TRBD2 | once | TGTGCCAGCAGCTCTAGCGGGAGGGGTTACGAGCAGTACTTC | CASSSSGRGYEQYF
TRBJ2-3 | 15 | TRBV5-1 | TRBD2 | - | TGCGCCAGCAGCCTCACTAGCGTTAGCACAGATACGCAGTATTTT | CASSLTSVSTDTQYF